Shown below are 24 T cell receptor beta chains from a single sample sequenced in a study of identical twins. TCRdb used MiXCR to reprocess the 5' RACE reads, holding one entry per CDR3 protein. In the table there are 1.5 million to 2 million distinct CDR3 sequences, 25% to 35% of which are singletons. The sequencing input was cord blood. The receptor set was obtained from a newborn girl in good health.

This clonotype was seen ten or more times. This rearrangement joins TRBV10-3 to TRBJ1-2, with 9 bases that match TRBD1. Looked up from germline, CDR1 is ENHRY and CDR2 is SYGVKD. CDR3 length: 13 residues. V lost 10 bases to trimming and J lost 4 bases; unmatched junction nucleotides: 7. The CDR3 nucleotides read TGTGCCAGCTTGGGACAGGGTGGCTATGGCTACACCTTC. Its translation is CASLGQGGYGYTF.

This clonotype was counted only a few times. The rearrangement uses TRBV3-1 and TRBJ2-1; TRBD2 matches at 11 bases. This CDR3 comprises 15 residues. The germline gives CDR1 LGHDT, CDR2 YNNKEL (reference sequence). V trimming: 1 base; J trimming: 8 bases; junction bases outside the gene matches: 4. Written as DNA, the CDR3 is TGTGCCAGCAGCCAAGTGCTAGCGGGGGGCTATGAGCAGTTCTTC. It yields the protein CASSQVLAGGYEQFF.

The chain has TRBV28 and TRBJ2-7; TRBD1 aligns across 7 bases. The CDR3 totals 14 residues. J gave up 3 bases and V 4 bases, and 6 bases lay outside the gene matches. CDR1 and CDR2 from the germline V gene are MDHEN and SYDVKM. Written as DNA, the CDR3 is TGTGCCAGCAGTTCACAGGGGCCCCACTACGAGCAGTACTTC. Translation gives CASSSQGPHYEQYF.

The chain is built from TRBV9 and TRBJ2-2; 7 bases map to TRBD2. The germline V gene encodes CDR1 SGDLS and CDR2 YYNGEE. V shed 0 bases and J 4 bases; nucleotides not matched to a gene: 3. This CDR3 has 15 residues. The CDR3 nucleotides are TGTGCCAGCAGCGTAGAATGGGGGGGCACCGGGGAGCTGTTTTTT. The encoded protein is CASSVEWGGTGELFF.

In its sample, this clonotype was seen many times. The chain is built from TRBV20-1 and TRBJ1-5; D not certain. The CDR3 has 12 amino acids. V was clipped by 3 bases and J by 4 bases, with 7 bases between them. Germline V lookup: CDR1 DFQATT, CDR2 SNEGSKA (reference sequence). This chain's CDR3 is CSARASNQPQHF. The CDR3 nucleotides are TGCAGTGCTAGGGCCAGTAATCAGCCCCAGCATTTT.

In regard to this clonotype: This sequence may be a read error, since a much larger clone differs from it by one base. The CDR3 nucleotides read TGCGGTGCTGGTTATAGCAATCAGCCCCAGCATTTT. Translating it yields CGAGYSNQPQHF. The chain is built from TRBV20-1 and TRBJ1-5; D is undetermined. The CDR3 loop spans 12 amino acids. The germline V gene encodes CDR1 DFQATT and CDR2 SNEGSKA (reference sequence).

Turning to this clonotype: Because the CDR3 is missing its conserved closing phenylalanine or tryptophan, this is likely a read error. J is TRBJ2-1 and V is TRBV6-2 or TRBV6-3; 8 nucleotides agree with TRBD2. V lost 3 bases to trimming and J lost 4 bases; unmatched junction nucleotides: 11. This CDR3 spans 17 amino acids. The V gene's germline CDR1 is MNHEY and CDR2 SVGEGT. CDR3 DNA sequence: TGTGCCAGCAGTTATGGAAGGACTAGCAACCCTTACAATGAGCAGTTCGTC. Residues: CASSYGRTSNPYNEQFV.

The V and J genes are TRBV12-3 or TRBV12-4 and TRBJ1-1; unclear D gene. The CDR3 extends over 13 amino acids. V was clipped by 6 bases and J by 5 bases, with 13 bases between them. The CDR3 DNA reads TGTGCCAGCAGCGACGGGATGAGGACTGAAGCTTTCTTT. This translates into CASSDGMRTEAFF.

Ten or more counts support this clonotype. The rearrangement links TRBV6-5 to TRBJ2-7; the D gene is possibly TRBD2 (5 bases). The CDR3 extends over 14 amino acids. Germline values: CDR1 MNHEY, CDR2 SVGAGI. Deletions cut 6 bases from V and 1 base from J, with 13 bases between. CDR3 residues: CASSPRTLSYEQYF. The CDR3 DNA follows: TGTGCCAGCAGCCCTCGGACTCTGTCCTACGAGCAGTACTTC.

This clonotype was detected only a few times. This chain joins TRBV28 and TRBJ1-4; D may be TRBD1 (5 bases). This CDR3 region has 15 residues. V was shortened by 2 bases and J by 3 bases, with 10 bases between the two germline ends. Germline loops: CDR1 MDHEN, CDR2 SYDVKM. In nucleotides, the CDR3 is TGTGCCAGCAGTTTAGATGGCAGGGCTAATGAAAAACTGTTTTTT. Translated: CASSLDGRANEKLFF.

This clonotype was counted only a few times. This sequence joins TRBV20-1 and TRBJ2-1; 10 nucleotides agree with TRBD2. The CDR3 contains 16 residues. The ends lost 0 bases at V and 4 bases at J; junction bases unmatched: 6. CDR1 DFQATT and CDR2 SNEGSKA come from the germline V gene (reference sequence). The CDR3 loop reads CSARDSGRPAYNEQFF. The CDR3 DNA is TGCAGTGCTAGAGATAGCGGGAGGCCTGCTTACAATGAGCAGTTCTTC.

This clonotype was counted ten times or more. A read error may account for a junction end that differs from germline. CDR3 region: CASSLGTDNYGYTF. The CDR3 DNA sequence: TGTGCCAGCAGTCTTGGGACAGATAACTATGGCTACACCTTC. The rearrangement links TRBV5-1 to TRBJ1-2; 7 nucleotides align to TRBD1. The germline gives CDR1 SGHRS, CDR2 YFSETQ. The CDR3 has 14 amino acids.

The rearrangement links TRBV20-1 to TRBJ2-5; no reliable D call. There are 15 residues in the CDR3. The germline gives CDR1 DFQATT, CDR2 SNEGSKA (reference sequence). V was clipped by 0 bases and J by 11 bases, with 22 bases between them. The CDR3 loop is CSARDSRRSYNEQYF. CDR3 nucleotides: TGCAGTGCTAGAGATAGCCGTCGTTCCTACAATGAGCAGTACTTC.

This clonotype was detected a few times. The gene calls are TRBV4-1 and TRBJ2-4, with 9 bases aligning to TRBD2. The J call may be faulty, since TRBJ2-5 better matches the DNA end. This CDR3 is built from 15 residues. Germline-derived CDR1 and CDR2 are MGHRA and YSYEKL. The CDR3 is CASSRLAGVLQTQYF. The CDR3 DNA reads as TGCGCCAGCAGCCGCTTAGCGGGAGTGCTACAGACCCAGTACTTC.

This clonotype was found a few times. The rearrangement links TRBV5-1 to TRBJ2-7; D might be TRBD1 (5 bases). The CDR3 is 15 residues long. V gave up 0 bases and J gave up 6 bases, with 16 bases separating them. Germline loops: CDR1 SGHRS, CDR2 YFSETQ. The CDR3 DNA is TGCGCCAGCAGCTTGGTCTCGGCAGGGTACGGCGAGCAGTACTTC. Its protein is CASSLVSAGYGEQYF.

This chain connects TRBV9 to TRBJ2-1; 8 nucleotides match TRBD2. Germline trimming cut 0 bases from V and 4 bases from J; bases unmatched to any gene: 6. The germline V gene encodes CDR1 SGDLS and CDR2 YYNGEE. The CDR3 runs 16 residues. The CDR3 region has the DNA TGTGCCAGCAGCGTAGGCAGTAGCGGGGTTTACAATGAGCAGTTCTTC. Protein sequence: CASSVGSSGVYNEQFF.

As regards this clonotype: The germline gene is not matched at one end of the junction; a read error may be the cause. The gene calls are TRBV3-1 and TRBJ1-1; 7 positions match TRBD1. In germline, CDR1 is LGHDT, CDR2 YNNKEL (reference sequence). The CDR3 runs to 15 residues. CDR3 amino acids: CAGSQYGQANTEAFF. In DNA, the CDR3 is TGTGCCGGCAGCCAATACGGACAGGCGAACACTGAAGCTTTCTTT.

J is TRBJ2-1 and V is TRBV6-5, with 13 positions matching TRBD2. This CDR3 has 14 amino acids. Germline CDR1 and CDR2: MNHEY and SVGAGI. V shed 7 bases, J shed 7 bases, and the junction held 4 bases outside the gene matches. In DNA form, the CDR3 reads TGTGCCAGCACCCTGACTAGCGGGAGGAATGAGCAGTTCTTC. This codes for CASTLTSGRNEQFF.

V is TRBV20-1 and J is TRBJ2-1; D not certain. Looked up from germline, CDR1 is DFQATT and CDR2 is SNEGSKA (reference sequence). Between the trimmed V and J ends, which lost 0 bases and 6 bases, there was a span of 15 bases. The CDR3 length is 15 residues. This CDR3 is CSAREGSSMGNEQFF. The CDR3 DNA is TGCAGTGCTAGAGAAGGGTCTTCCATGGGCAATGAGCAGTTCTTC.

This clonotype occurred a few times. CDR3 in DNA: TGCAGTGCTAGAGATCCAGAACAGACGCTTAACTATGGCTACACCTTC. Encoded protein: CSARDPEQTLNYGYTF. The V gene is TRBV20-1, the J gene TRBJ1-2; no clear D gene. Germline V gene sequence: CDR1 DFQATT, CDR2 SNEGSKA (reference sequence). The CDR3 totals 16 residues. V lost 0 bases, J lost 1 base, and 15 bases lay in between.

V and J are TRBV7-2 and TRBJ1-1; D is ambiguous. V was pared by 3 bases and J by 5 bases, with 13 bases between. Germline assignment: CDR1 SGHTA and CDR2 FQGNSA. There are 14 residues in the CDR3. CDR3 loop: CASSFVTHETEAFF. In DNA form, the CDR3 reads TGTGCCAGCAGCTTCGTTACCCACGAGACTGAAGCTTTCTTT.

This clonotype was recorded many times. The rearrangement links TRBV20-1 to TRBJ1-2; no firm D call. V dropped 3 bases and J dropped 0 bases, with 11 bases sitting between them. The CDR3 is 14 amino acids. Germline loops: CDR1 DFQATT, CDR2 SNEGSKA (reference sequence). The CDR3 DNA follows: TGCAGTGCTAGCCCGGAATGGCCTAACTATGGCTACACCTTC. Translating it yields CSASPEWPNYGYTF.

The CDR3 is CASSDRGATNEKLFF. CDR3 DNA sequence: TGTGCCAGCAGTGACAGGGGGGCAACTAATGAAAAACTGTTTTTT. The chain combines TRBV2 with TRBJ1-4, with 7 bases identical to TRBD1. V shed 3 bases, J shed 0 bases, and the junction held 1 base outside the gene matches. CDR1 is SNHLY and CDR2 is FYNNEI in the germline V gene. This CDR3 is built from 15 residues.

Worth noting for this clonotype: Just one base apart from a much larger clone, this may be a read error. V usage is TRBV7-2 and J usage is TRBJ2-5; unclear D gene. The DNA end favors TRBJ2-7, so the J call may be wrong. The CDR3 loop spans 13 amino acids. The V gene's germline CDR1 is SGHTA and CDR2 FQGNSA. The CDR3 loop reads CASSLAAEYEQYF. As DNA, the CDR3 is TGTGCCAGCAGCTTAGCTGCTGAATACGAGCAGTACTTC.